Following are 24 T cell receptor beta chains from one sample sequenced in a study of blood T cell repertoires in COVID-19. Assay: immunoSEQ multiplex PCR; the TCRdb copy retains only in-frame clones and omits some. The sample includes about 320,000 clones, more than 90% of them seen just once. The sample consisted of PBMCs or T cells enriched from blood (not recorded which). Every receptor here comes from a man between 60 and 75 years old who had recovered from COVID-19.

The chain combines TRBV15 with TRBJ1-2, with 10 bases matching TRBD1. CDR1 is LNHNV and CDR2 is YYDKDF in the germline V gene (reference sequence). J lost 11 bases, V lost 0 bases, and 3 bases had no gene match. The length of the CDR3 is 13 residues. In DNA, the CDR3 is TGTGCCACCAGCAGAGATAGGACAGGGGGTTACACCTTC. Protein: CATSRDRTGGYTF. The full variable domain, completed using reference TRBV15 and TRBJ1-2, is DAMVIQNPRYQVTQFGKPVTLSCSQTLNHNVMYWYQQKSSQAPKLLFHYYDKDFNNEADTPDNFQSRRPNTSFCFLDIRSPGLGDTAMYLCATSRDRTGGYTFGSGTRLTVV.

The chain has TRBV7-3 and TRBJ1-5; tentatively, D is TRBD1 (5 bases). The ends were cut back, 1 base at V and 2 bases at J, with 9 bases in the middle. The CDR3 runs to 15 residues. Per germline, CDR1 SGHTA and CDR2 FQGTGA. DNA of the CDR3: TGTGCCAGCAGCTTAAGGAGGGGAGGCAATCAGCCCCAGCATTTT. Translated, it gives CASSLRRGGNQPQHF.

This clone was seen once. The chain joins TRBV27 to TRBJ1-2; D is uncertain. The V and J ends lost 2 bases and 0 bases respectively, with 16 bases between them. Germline lookup yields CDR1 MNHEY and CDR2 SMNVEV (reference sequence). This CDR3 region has 17 residues. CDR3 sequence reads: CASSLKFPAASNYGYTF. The DNA of the CDR3 is TGTGCCAGCAGTTTAAAGTTTCCGGCAGCGTCTAACTATGGCTACACCTTC.

J is TRBJ2-2 and V is TRBV5-1, with 8 bases that match TRBD2. This CDR3 region has 15 residues. CDR1 is SGHRS and CDR2 is YFSETQ in the germline V gene. V dropped 5 bases and J dropped 5; count of bases not matched to a gene: 8. The CDR3 DNA is TGCGCCAGCAGAATTGAAGCGGGAGCAACCGGGGAGCTGTTTTTT. Translation gives CASRIEAGATGELFF.

CDR3 residues: CATSRVQGSLPGNTIYF. The CDR3 nucleotides read TGTGCCACCAGCAGAGTACAGGGATCCCTCCCTGGAAACACCATATATTTT. This chain links TRBV15 with TRBJ1-3, with TRBD1 as a possible D gene (6 bases). V lost 1 base and J 2 bases, leaving 15 bases between the germline ends. This CDR3 has 17 amino acids. Germline CDR1 reads LNHNV; CDR2 reads YYDKDF (reference sequence).

This clone has only one observation. The chain carries TRBV15 and TRBJ1-5, with 10 bases aligning to TRBD1. Per germline, CDR1 LNHNV and CDR2 YYDKDF (reference sequence). The length of the CDR3 is 19 residues. V was pared by 1 base and J by 5 bases, with 14 bases of the junction left unmatched. DNA for the CDR3: TGTGCCACCAGCAGAGTTGAGACAGGGGGCGTAGGGCTCCATCAGCCCCAGCATTTT. This encodes CATSRVETGGVGLHQPQHF.

This sequence joins TRBV9 and TRBJ2-3; the D gene is possibly TRBD2 (5 bases). CDR1 and CDR2 (germline): SGDLS, YYNGEE. The CDR3 totals 15 residues. V lost 0 bases, J lost 1 base, and 9 bases lay in between. CDR3 sequence (DNA): TGTGCCAGCAGCGTAGCTTTCGGGGGCACAGATACGCAGTATTTT. It is translated as CASSVAFGGTDTQYF.

The gene calls are TRBV24-1 and TRBJ1-1, with TRBD1 identical over 8 bases. Unmatched junction bases numbered 8, after V lost 4 bases and J lost 8 bases. Germline CDR1 reads KGHDR; CDR2 reads SFDVKD. The CDR3 consists of 14 residues. CDR3 DNA sequence: TGTGCCACCAGTGAAGGACAGGGAAGGACCGAAGCTTTCTTT. The encoded protein is CATSEGQGRTEAFF.

J is TRBJ2-7 and V is TRBV7-3; D is uncertain. This CDR3 contains 13 residues. Trimming took off 2 bases at V and 3 bases at J, with 8 bases between the two ends. The V gene's germline CDR1 is SGHTA and CDR2 FQGTGA. CDR3 nucleotides: TGTGCCAGCAGCTTAGGCCCCAACTACGAGCAGTACTTC. Translating gives CASSLGPNYEQYF.

The sample holds a few counts of this clone. J is TRBJ1-2 and V is TRBV7-2; D gene uncertain. V lost 10 bases to trimming and J lost 6 bases, with 15 bases between them. This CDR3 contains 12 residues. Germline V gene lookup returns CDR1 SGHTA and CDR2 FQGNSA. CDR3 sequence: CATRESGDGYTF. In DNA, the CDR3 is TGTGCCACAAGGGAGTCCGGGGATGGCTACACCTTC.

This clone was counted once. The genes are TRBV7-9 and TRBJ2-6; 9 positions match TRBD1. CDR1 SEHNR and CDR2 FQNEAQ come from the germline V gene (reference sequence). Trimming took 3 bases from V and 0 from J; bases not matched to a gene: 3. The CDR3 has 17 amino acids. The DNA for the CDR3 is TGTGCCAGCAGCTTGGGGACAGGGATCTCTGGGGCCAACGTCCTGACTTTC. Protein sequence: CASSLGTGISGANVLTF.

DNA of the CDR3: TGTGCCAGCAGCCCAGGCGTGGAAATAATGAACACTGAAGCTTTCTTT. The encoded protein is CASSPGVEIMNTEAFF. The chain uses TRBV9 and TRBJ1-1; D not certain. CDR3 length equals 16 residues. V shed 4 bases and J shed 0 bases, with 16 bases lying between them. CDR1 is SGDLS and CDR2 is YYNGEE in the germline V gene.

This clone was picked up one time. The V gene is TRBV30, the J gene TRBJ1-3; 7 positions agree with TRBD1. The length of the CDR3 is 13 residues. J lost 4 bases, V lost 4 bases, and 4 bases had no gene match. In germline, CDR1 is GTSNPN, CDR2 SVGIG (reference sequence). Written as DNA, the CDR3 is TGTGCCTGGACGCAGGGGGTCGGAAACACCATATATTTT. Translation: CAWTQGVGNTIYF.

The gene calls are TRBV5-1 and TRBJ2-1; 8 bases match TRBD1. The germline V gene has CDR1 SGHRS and CDR2 YFSETQ. The CDR3 spans 16 residues. The V gene end was trimmed by 1 base and the J gene end by 3 bases; junction bases not matched to a gene: 6. DNA of the CDR3: TGCGCCAGCAGCTTGAATTTTGGACAGGGCTACAATGAGCAGTTCTTC. This codes for CASSLNFGQGYNEQFF.

This chain uses TRBV4-2 with TRBJ1-2, with a possible D match to TRBD1 (6 bases). There are 14 residues in the CDR3. Germline V gene sequence: CDR1 LGHNA, CDR2 YNFKEQ. V lost 1 base and J 6 bases, leaving 12 bases between the germline ends. CDR3 sequence reads: CASSQAEGVHGYTF. In DNA, the CDR3 is TGTGCCAGCAGCCAAGCAGAGGGGGTACATGGCTACACCTTC.

This sequence joins TRBV4-3 and TRBJ1-6, with D possibly matching TRBD1 (5 bases). V lost 0 bases and J lost 8, with 20 bases in between. Germline V gene sequence: CDR1 LGHNA, CDR2 YSLEER. This CDR3 has 18 amino acids. CDR3 nucleotides: TGCGCCAGCAGCCAAGATGTTATGCGCAGGGCCCTAGATTCACCCCTCCACTTT. It translates to CASSQDVMRRALDSPLHF.

The chain employs TRBV2 and TRBJ2-2, with unresolved D. The V end was cut by 1 base, the J end by 2 bases, with 5 bases between. CDR3 length: 14 amino acids. Per the germline V gene, CDR1 is SNHLY and CDR2 is FYNNEI. Written as DNA, the CDR3 is TGTGCCAGCAGTGAAGGAGTCAACACCGGGGAGCTGTTTTTT. Encoded protein: CASSEGVNTGELFF.

This chain uses TRBV7-2 with TRBJ2-7; no clear D gene. Germline CDR1 SGHTA, CDR2 FQGNSA. The CDR3 contains 12 residues. V lost 5 bases and J 4 bases, leaving 9 bases between the germline ends. CDR3 nucleotide sequence: TGTGCCAGCAGCCCTAGTGTTTACGAGCAGTACTTC. Its protein is CASSPSVYEQYF.

V gene TRBV9 combines with J gene TRBJ1-5; 9 bases map to TRBD1. V lost 1 base and J lost 6; bases outside the gene matches: 5. The CDR3 totals 15 residues. CDR1 is SGDLS, CDR2 YYNGEE, per germline. Here the CDR3 reads CASSVTGGEGQPQHF. DNA for the CDR3: TGTGCCAGCAGCGTAACAGGGGGCGAGGGTCAGCCCCAGCATTTT. Drawing the rest from reference TRBV9 and TRBJ1-5, the complete variable domain is DSGVTQTPKHLITATGQRVTLRCSPRSGDLSVYWYQQSLDQGLQFLIQYYNGEERAKGNILERFSAQQFPDLHSELNLSSLELGDSALYFCASSVTGGEGQPQHFGDGTRLSIL.

This chain links TRBV14 with TRBJ1-4; no firm D call. Trimming cost V 4 bases and J 7 bases, with 13 bases left between them. The CDR3 spans 14 residues. Germline CDR1 and CDR2: SGHDN and FVKESK. Here the CDR3 reads CASSRRIGGEKLFF. The CDR3 region has the DNA TGTGCCAGCAGCCGGAGGATAGGCGGTGAAAAACTGTTTTTT.

CDR3 DNA sequence: TGTGCCAGCAGTTTGACGCTCCGGGGCGAGCAGTACTTC. Encoded protein: CASSLTLRGEQYF. The V call is TRBV12-3 or TRBV12-4, the J call TRBJ2-7; perhaps TRBD2 as D (5 bases). This CDR3 is built from 13 residues. V lost 3 bases and J 6 bases, leaving 12 bases between the germline ends.

This clone was observed a few times. The gene calls are TRBV11-2 and TRBJ1-6, with TRBD1 matching over 8 bases. CDR1 is SGHAT and CDR2 is FQNNGV in the germline V gene. The J segment lost 8 bases and the V segment lost 4 bases, leaving 4 bases of the junction unmatched. The CDR3 is 14 amino acids. CDR3 nucleotides: TGTGCCAGCAGCTCGACAGGGGAATATTCACCCCTCCACTTT. Amino acid sequence: CASSSTGEYSPLHF.

The chain has TRBV6-2 or TRBV6-3 and TRBJ1-2; no firm D call. CDR1 and CDR2 from the germline V gene are MNHEY and SVGEGT. Trimming cost V 5 bases and J 2 bases, with 6 bases left between them. This CDR3 comprises 12 residues. The CDR3: CASSLENYGYTF. The DNA for the CDR3 is TGTGCCAGCAGTCTAGAAAACTATGGCTACACCTTC.

The chain couples TRBV19 to TRBJ2-6, with D unresolved. Trimming left V 5 bases short and J 2 bases short, with 7 bases between. Germline CDR1 is LNHDA and CDR2 is SQIVND (reference sequence). The CDR3 length is 14 residues. Here the CDR3 DNA reads TGTGCCAGTAGTTTGGCGGCTGGGGCCAACGTCCTGACTTTC. The encoded protein is CASSLAAGANVLTF.